One TCR beta chain is described in this entry. The antigen is undetermined. Trimming cost V 4 bases and J 3 bases, with 6 bases left between them. The CDR3 is 13 residues long. Germline lookup yields CDR1 LNHDA and CDR2 SQIVND (reference sequence). The table came from immunoSEQ multiplex PCR; TCRdb's copy has only in-frame clones and leaves some out. The sample records roughly 190,000 clones, just over 90% being singletons. This record comes from a study of T cell responses to AZD1222 COVID-19 vaccine. Whole-study results and caveats: The study found Spike-specific TCR breadth and depth rose after two AZD1222 doses.

The chain uses TRBV19 and TRBJ2-2; D is undetermined. This clonotype originated in an adult who received the MenACWY meningococcal vaccine as a control. The sample was peripheral blood, taken 28 days after the second dose of the MenACWY control vaccine. The CDR3 coding sequence is TGTGCCAGTAGTACGTCGCACACCGGGGAGCTGTTTTTT. The encoded protein is CASSTSHTGELFF.